This T cell receptor (beta chain) was recorded in a study of T cells expressing NK-cell markers. TCRdb reprocessed the 5' RACE reads and keeps a single row for each CDR3 protein, giving no DNA. The repertoire table contains a few hundred thousand distinct CDR3 sequences. Germline V gene data show CDR1 as SGHAT and CDR2 as FQDESV (reference sequence). This CDR3 comprises 12 residues. Sequencing was carried out using blood T cells: a sorted CD56 or NKG2C T cell subset, CD4+ or CD8+ T cells, or bulk PBMC T cells (not recorded which). The TCR comes from a man between 18 and 29 years old in good health. V is TRBV11-1 and J is TRBJ2-7; TCRdb's D gene call, TRBD1, goes unchecked for lack of DNA. The CDR3: CASSFWGGEQYF.